The 10 T cell receptor beta chains below were found in one sample sequenced in a study of cytomegalovirus exposure and HLA in healthy donors. Amplification used 60 Vbeta primers and 13 Jbeta primers. Only in-frame clones appear in the TCRdb table, and some are missing; sequencing was by immunoSEQ multiplex PCR. This repertoire shows roughly 250,000 clones, about four fifths found once; its top ten account for approximately 0.3%. Sequenced input: PBMCs. These receptors were collected from a girl aged 2-10 years in good health and CMV-seronegative.

This clone was picked up a small number of times. The chain couples TRBV27 to TRBJ1-1; D possibly corresponds to TRBD1 (5 bases). This CDR3 has 13 residues. The V end lost 6 bases, the J end lost 4 bases, and 12 bases lay between the germline ends. Germline loops: CDR1 MNHEY, CDR2 SMNVEV (reference sequence). The CDR3 sequence is CASRGQGVTEAFF. CDR3 DNA: TGTGCCAGCAGGGGGCAGGGCGTCACTGAAGCTTTCTTT.

The chain recombines TRBV5-1 with TRBJ2-6; D is undetermined. This CDR3 comprises 14 residues. In germline, CDR1 is SGHRS, CDR2 YFSETQ. Trimming took 4 bases from V and 0 from J, leaving 5 bases between them. This chain's CDR3 is CASSPYSGANVLTF. CDR3 nucleotide sequence: TGCGCCAGCAGCCCGTACTCTGGGGCCAACGTCCTGACTTTC.

The rearrangement joins TRBV6-5 to TRBJ2-2; D uncertain. The V end lost 4 bases, the J end lost 4 bases, and 10 bases lay between the germline ends. CDR3 length: 14 residues. Germline V CDR1 and CDR2: MNHEY, SVGAGI. For the CDR3, the DNA is TGTGCCAGCAGTTCCCACACCGCCACCGGGGAGCTGTTTTTT. This gives the protein CASSSHTATGELFF.

The gene calls are TRBV19 and TRBJ2-5, with TRBD1 matching 7 bases. The CDR3 runs to 14 residues. V shed 3 bases and J 1 base; nucleotides not matched to a gene: 2. Germline loops: CDR1 LNHDA, CDR2 SQIVND (reference sequence). As DNA, the CDR3 is TGTGCCAGTAGTATCGGGACAGCCCAAGAGACCCAGTACTTC. It specifies CASSIGTAQETQYF.

The V gene is TRBV30, the J gene TRBJ2-7; D might be TRBD1 (5 bases). Trimming removed 5 bases from V and 3 bases from J, with 11 bases in between. Germline-derived CDR1 and CDR2 are GTSNPN and SVGIG (reference sequence). The CDR3 is made up of 12 amino acids. CDR3 nucleotides: TGTGCCTGGTCAAGCCAGGGCTACGAGCAGTACTTC. Translation gives CAWSSQGYEQYF.

The rearrangement links TRBV6-1 to TRBJ2-7; the D is unclear. The CDR3 has 11 residues. The V end lost 7 bases, the J end lost 1 base, and 5 bases lay between the germline ends. Per the germline V gene, CDR1 is MNHNS and CDR2 is SASEGT. The CDR3 sequence: CASTYSYEQYF. The CDR3 DNA follows: TGTGCCAGCACCTATTCCTACGAGCAGTACTTC.

This clone has just one count. This rearrangement joins TRBV5-1 to TRBJ2-1; D ambiguous. The germline CDR1 and CDR2 sequences are SGHRS and YFSETQ. The CDR3 extends over 13 amino acids. Trimming removed 5 bases at V and 8 bases at J, with 14 bases between. Here the CDR3 DNA reads TGCGCCAGCAGGGCCGAACTATCTGATGAGCAGTTCTTC. Amino acid sequence: CASRAELSDEQFF.

CDR3 residues: CASSLGQGSGNEQFF. The CDR3 nucleotides read TGTGCCAGCAGCTTAGGCCAGGGATCGGGCAATGAGCAGTTCTTC. The rearrangement links TRBV7-9 to TRBJ2-1; TRBD1 is a possible D gene (5 bases). V lost 1 base, J lost 6 bases, and 13 bases lay in between. Germline CDR1 is SEHNR and CDR2 is FQNEAQ (reference sequence). This CDR3 contains 15 residues.

The V call is TRBV5-8, the J call TRBJ2-7, with D tentatively TRBD1 (7 bases). Per germline, CDR1 SGHTS and CDR2 YDEGEE. Trimming took off 4 bases at V and 9 bases at J, with 20 bases between the two ends. The CDR3 runs to 14 residues. The CDR3 nucleotides are TGTGCCAGCAGCCCAGACAGGGCCTCGCGGGGGCAGTACTTC. Translated: CASSPDRASRGQYF.

The CDR3 DNA follows: TGTGCCAGCAGCCCCGGGGGGGTGGGGTACAGAGGTACGCAGTATTTT. Translation gives CASSPGGVGYRGTQYF. The V and J genes are TRBV7-3 and TRBJ2-3; 8 bases are a match to TRBD2. This CDR3 is 16 amino acids long. Losses at the gene ends were 5 bases for V and 8 bases for J; bases not matched to a gene: 15. The germline V gene encodes CDR1 SGHTA and CDR2 FQGTGA.